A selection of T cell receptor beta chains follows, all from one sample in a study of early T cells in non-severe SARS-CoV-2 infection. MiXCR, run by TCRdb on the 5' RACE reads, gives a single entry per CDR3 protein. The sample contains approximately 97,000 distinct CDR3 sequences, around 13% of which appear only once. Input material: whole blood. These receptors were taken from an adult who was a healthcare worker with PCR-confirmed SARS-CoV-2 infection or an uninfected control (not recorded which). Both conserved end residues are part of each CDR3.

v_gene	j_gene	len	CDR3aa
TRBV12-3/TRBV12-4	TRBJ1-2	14	CASSFASRNYGYTF
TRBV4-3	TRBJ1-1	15	CASSQDRAYNTEAFF
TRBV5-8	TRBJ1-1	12	CASSVGPFEAFF
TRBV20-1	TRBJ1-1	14	CSARSQVANTEAFF
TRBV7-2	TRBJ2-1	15	CASVWTSGRYNEQFF
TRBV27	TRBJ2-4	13	CASSPPAKNIQYF
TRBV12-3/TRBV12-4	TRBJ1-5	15	CASSPFNFGYQPQHF
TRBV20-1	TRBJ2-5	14	CSFGLAGRLETQYF
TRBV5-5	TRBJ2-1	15	CASSFSSGRANEQFF
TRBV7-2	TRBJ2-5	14	CASSPLIGRETQYF
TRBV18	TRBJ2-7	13	CASKNGQGTEQYF
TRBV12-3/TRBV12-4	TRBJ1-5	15	CASSPDRVGNQPQHF
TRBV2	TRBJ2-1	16	CASSPSTPMAYNEQFF
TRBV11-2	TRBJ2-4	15	CASSLGQGDKNIQYF
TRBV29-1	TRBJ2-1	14	CSAGRDLSYNEQFF
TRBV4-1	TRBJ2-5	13	CASSPHASETQYF
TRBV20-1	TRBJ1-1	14	CSALGASANTEAFF
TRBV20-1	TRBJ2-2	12	CSASGGPGELFF
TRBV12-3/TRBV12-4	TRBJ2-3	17	CASSFLGTSGVTDTQYF
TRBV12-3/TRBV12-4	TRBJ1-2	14	CASSLVRGNYGYTF
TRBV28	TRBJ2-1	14	CASSLVGLENEQFF
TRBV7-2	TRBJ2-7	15	CASSLAGTGDYEQYF
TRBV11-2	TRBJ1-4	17	CASSPHPPGSTNEKLFF
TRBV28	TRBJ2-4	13	CASRDWDTNIQYF
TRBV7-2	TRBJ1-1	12	CASSPDLTEAFF
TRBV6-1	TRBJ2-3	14	CASRRTDLTDTQYF
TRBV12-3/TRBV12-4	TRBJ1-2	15	CASSLASGGNDGYTF
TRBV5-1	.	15	CASSFGGRFTDTQHF
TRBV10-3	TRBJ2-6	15	CAISEGSPGANVLTF
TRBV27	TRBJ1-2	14	CASSLSSAYYGYTF
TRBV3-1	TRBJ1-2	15	CASSQEGPGSDGYTF
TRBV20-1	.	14	CSARGWDRVEPQYF
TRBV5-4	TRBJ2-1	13	CASTEGAYNEQFF
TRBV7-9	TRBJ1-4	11	CASAVREKLFF
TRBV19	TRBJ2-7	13	CASSITRVHEQYF
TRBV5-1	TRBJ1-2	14	CASSPGQGGRGYTF
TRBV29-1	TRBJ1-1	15	CSARGQGFLSTEAFF
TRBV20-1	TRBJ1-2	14	CSASLPILNYGYTF
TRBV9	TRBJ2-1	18	CASSVVGGSALSYNEQFF
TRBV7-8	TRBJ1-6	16	CASSLVPGRYNSPLHF
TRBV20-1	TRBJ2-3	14	CSAVTGISTDTQYF
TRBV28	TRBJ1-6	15	CASSLRGDPYSPLHF
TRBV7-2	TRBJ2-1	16	CASSVTSGGNNNEQFF
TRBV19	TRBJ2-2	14	CASSNTVVTGELFF
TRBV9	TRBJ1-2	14	CASSVAEAYYGYTF
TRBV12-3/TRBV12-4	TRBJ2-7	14	CASSFGGTAYEQYF
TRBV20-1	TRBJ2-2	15	CSARDLGHFTGELFF
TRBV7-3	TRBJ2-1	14	CASSTSGRANEQFF
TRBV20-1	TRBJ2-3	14	CSARASGITDTQYF
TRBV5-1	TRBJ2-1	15	CASSLPDTALNEQFF
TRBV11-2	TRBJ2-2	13	CASSLDLSGELFF
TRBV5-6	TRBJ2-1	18	CASKYTGLTSDPYNEQFF
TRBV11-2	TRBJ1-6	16	CASSPGNGQGRSPLHF
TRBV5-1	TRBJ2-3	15	CASSFSGLAPDTQYF
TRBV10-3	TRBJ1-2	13	CAITAGTSYGYTF
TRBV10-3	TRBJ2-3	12	CATGLGVDTQYF
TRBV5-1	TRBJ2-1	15	CASSLDGGSYNEQFF
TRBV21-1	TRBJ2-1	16	CASSKTSGRSYNEQFF
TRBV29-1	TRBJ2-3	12	CSVAPSTDTQYF